Each of the 22 T cell receptor beta chains below was sequenced from the same sample in a study of blood T cell repertoires in COVID-19. Generated by immunoSEQ multiplex PCR, the TCRdb table keeps only in-frame clones and is missing some. The sample records just under 70,000 clones, about nine tenths being singletons. Sequenced: peripheral blood. The receptors come from a man under 40 with acute or convalescent COVID-19.

The V gene is TRBV2, the J gene TRBJ2-7; TRBD1 matches at 8 bases. This CDR3 has 15 residues. The germline gives CDR1 SNHLY, CDR2 FYNNEI. The V gene end was trimmed by 2 bases and the J gene end by 5 bases; junction bases not matched to a gene: 8. This CDR3 is CASSEPRDRQDEQYF. CDR3 in DNA: TGTGCCAGCAGTGAACCCCGGGACAGGCAGGACGAGCAGTACTTC.

The chain recombines TRBV5-6 with TRBJ1-1; 7 nucleotides align to TRBD1. Germline V gene sequence: CDR1 SGHDT, CDR2 YYEEEE. V was clipped by 7 bases and J by 5 bases; unmatched bases: 8. The CDR3 has 13 amino acids. The CDR3 region is CASLPTGRTEAFF. The CDR3 nucleotides are TGTGCCAGCCTTCCGACAGGGAGAACTGAAGCTTTCTTT.

The CDR3 coding sequence is TGTGCCAGCAGTGGTACTAGCGCGACGAACACCGGGGAGCTGTTTTTT. This gives the protein CASSGTSATNTGELFF. The chain links TRBV6-2 or TRBV6-3 to TRBJ2-2; 7 bases line up with TRBD2. The ends lost 5 bases at V and 0 bases at J; junction bases unmatched: 6. CDR1 MNHEY and CDR2 SVGEGT come from the germline V gene. This CDR3 spans 16 amino acids.

This chain uses TRBV28 with TRBJ2-1; 10 nucleotides align to TRBD2. The CDR3 spans 15 residues. Germline lookup yields CDR1 MDHEN and CDR2 SYDVKM. V trimming: 5 bases; J trimming: 9 bases; junction bases outside the gene matches: 10. The CDR3 here is CASSHNSGRYFEQFF. The DNA for the CDR3 is TGTGCCAGCAGTCACAATAGCGGGAGGTACTTTGAGCAGTTCTTC.

The chain is built from TRBV28 and TRBJ2-2, with D possibly TRBD2 on 6 matching bases. This CDR3 contains 17 residues. Germline assignment: CDR1 MDHEN and CDR2 SYDVKM. Trimming left V 3 bases short and J 2 bases short, with 16 bases between. The chain's CDR3 is CASSFSFWGTNTGELFF. CDR3 bases: TGTGCCAGCAGTTTTAGCTTCTGGGGGACTAACACCGGGGAGCTGTTTTTT.

The chain combines TRBV19 with TRBJ2-7; a weak D match, TRBD2 (5 bases). This CDR3 region has 12 residues. Per the germline V gene, CDR1 is LNHDA and CDR2 is SQIVND (reference sequence). Trimming took 5 bases from V and 6 from J, leaving 11 bases between them. Here the CDR3 reads CASSFIRGEQYF. The CDR3 DNA reads TGTGCCAGTAGTTTCATCCGGGGCGAGCAGTACTTC. Full variable domain (missing parts from reference TRBV19 and TRBJ2-7): DGGITQSPKYLFRKEGQNVTLSCEQNLNHDAMYWYRQDPGQGLRLIYYSQIVNDFQKGDIAEGYSVSREKKESFPLTVTSAQKNPTAFYLCASSFIRGEQYFGPGTRLTVT.

The chain is built from TRBV5-1 and TRBJ1-5; a possible D gene is TRBD1 (6 bases). The V and J ends lost 4 bases and 10 bases respectively, with 12 bases between them. The CDR3 is 12 amino acids. Germline-derived CDR1 and CDR2 are SGHRS and YFSETQ. The CDR3 coding sequence is TGCGCCAGCAGCAACCCTGGGGGCCCCCAGCATTTT. Translating it yields CASSNPGGPQHF.

The chain uses TRBV28 and TRBJ2-7; 7 bases match TRBD1. Germline V gene sequence: CDR1 MDHEN, CDR2 SYDVKM. Trimming removed 10 bases from V and 0 bases from J; junction bases left unmatched: 6. The CDR3 runs 13 residues. The CDR3 bases are TGTGCCACCACGGACAGGAGCTCCTACGAGCAGTACTTC. Protein sequence: CATTDRSSYEQYF.

CDR3 bases: TGTGCCAGCAGCTTTGGCAAACGGGCCGGGGAGCTGTTTTTT. Translating it yields CASSFGKRAGELFF. V gene TRBV7-6 combines with J gene TRBJ2-2; D not resolved. Germline CDR1 and CDR2: SGHVS and FNYEAQ. V lost 3 bases and J lost 6, with 11 bases in between. The CDR3 loop spans 14 amino acids.

This chain uses TRBV5-4 with TRBJ1-2; D is possibly TRBD1 (5 bases). Germline lookup yields CDR1 SGHNT and CDR2 YYREEE (reference sequence). The CDR3 is 12 residues long. V gave up 4 bases and J gave up 4 bases, with 8 bases separating them. In DNA, the CDR3 is TGTGCCAGCAGCCTCGACAGCTATGGCTACACCTTC. This encodes CASSLDSYGYTF.

This chain links TRBV6-5 with TRBJ1-5; 7 bases agree with TRBD1. In germline, CDR1 is MNHEY, CDR2 SVGAGI. The CDR3 contains 16 residues. Trimming at V came to 4 bases and at J to 2 bases, leaving 8 bases not matched to a gene. CDR3 sequence reads: CASSSGTADGNQPQHF. CDR3 sequence (DNA): TGTGCCAGCAGTTCCGGGACAGCCGATGGCAATCAGCCCCAGCATTTT.

This chain joins TRBV3-1 (or the pseudogene TRBV3-2) and TRBJ2-1; D is ambiguous. The CDR3 is 14 residues long. CDR1 LGHDT and CDR2 YNNKEL come from the germline V gene (reference sequence). V was trimmed by 1 base and J by 14 bases, leaving 18 bases between them. The CDR3, as DNA: TGTGCCAGCAGCCAAGCTACGAATAAAGTCCTTAAGTTCTTC. Translation: CASSQATNKVLKFF.

The rearrangement joins TRBV30 to TRBJ2-1; 9 positions agree with TRBD2. The CDR3 runs to 15 residues. V trimming: 2 bases; J trimming: 8 bases; junction bases outside the gene matches: 10. Germline CDR1 GTSNPN, CDR2 SVGIG (reference sequence). The CDR3 DNA is TGTGCCTGGAGTCTTAGCGGGGGTGGGGGATATGAGCAGTTCTTC. It translates to CAWSLSGGGGYEQFF.

This clone has a single count. The V call is TRBV12-5, the J call TRBJ1-1, with TRBD1 as a possible D gene (5 bases). V lost 1 base and J 5 bases, leaving 5 bases between the germline ends. Germline V CDR1 and CDR2: LGHNT, FRNRAP. The CDR3 spans 12 residues. In DNA, the CDR3 is TGTGCTAGTGGTTTGGAGGGGACTGAAGCTTTCTTT. It is translated as CASGLEGTEAFF. The whole variable domain, filled in from reference TRBV12-5 and TRBJ1-1, reads DARVTQTPRHKVTEMGQEVTMRCQPILGHNTVFWYRQTMMQGLELLAYFRNRAPLDDSGMPKDRFSAEMPDATLATLKIQPSEPRDSAVYFCASGLEGTEAFFGQGTRLTVV.

This clone was picked up a small number of times. The chain joins TRBV7-2 to TRBJ1-6, with no clear D. This CDR3 comprises 14 residues. The V end was cut by 5 bases, the J end by 7 bases, with 12 bases between. Germline loops: CDR1 SGHTA, CDR2 FQGNSA. CDR3 sequence reads: CASSNGIPNSPLHF. The CDR3 bases are TGTGCCAGCAGCAACGGGATCCCGAATTCACCCCTCCACTTT.

The CDR3 DNA sequence: TGCGCCAGTTCGAACTTAAATCACTATGGCTACACCTTC. It is translated as CASSNLNHYGYTF. The chain carries TRBV5-1 and TRBJ1-2; D unresolved. Trimming stripped 8 bases from V and 3 bases from J, with 14 bases between. The CDR3 runs 13 residues. Germline-derived CDR1 and CDR2 are SGHRS and YFSETQ.

This clone was picked up one time. This sequence joins TRBV30 and TRBJ2-3; 7 nucleotides line up with TRBD2. The V segment lost 6 bases and the J segment 2 bases; nucleotides outside the gene matches: 8. The CDR3 covers 14 residues. Looked up from germline, CDR1 is GTSNPN and CDR2 is SVGIG (reference sequence). The CDR3 coding sequence is TGTGCCTGCCTCAGGCGGGGGTTCACAGATACGCAGTATTTT. Translation: CACLRRGFTDTQYF.

The chain employs TRBV12-2 and TRBJ1-1. TRBV12-2 is a pseudogene locus. The length of the CDR3 is 13 residues. Written as DNA, the CDR3 is TGTGCAAGTCGCTTCGGGTCGAACACTGAAGCTTTCTTT. It specifies CASRFGSNTEAFF.

This clone has just one count. The chain links TRBV6-5 to TRBJ2-3; 7 bases are shared with TRBD1. Germline V gene sequence: CDR1 MNHEY, CDR2 SVGAGI. The junction had 5 bases not matched to a gene; V was cut back by 6 bases and J by 2 bases. CDR3 size: 14 residues. The CDR3 spells CASRGTEFTDTQYF. DNA of the CDR3: TGTGCCAGCAGAGGGACAGAATTCACAGATACGCAGTATTTT.

V and J are TRBV6-6 and TRBJ1-2; 7 bases fit TRBD1. The V gene's germline CDR1 is MNHNY and CDR2 SVGAGI (reference sequence). V gave up 4 bases and J gave up 1 base; unmatched junction bases: 6. The CDR3 contains 15 residues. The CDR3, as DNA: TGTGCCAGCAGTTCGGGACAGCACTTTAACTATGGCTACACCTTC. Translated, it gives CASSSGQHFNYGYTF.

This clone has a handful of counts. This same CDR3 is encoded by further DNA sequences in the sample. This chain joins TRBV28 and TRBJ1-1; no definite D call. CDR1 is MDHEN, CDR2 SYDVKM, per germline. V was cut by 3 bases and J by 0 bases, with 2 bases left in between. This CDR3 region has 12 residues. In DNA form, the CDR3 reads TGTGCCAGCAGTTTCATGAACACTGAAGCTTTCTTT. Protein sequence: CASSFMNTEAFF. Using reference TRBV28 and TRBJ1-1 for the parts outside the CDR3, the full variable domain is DVKVTQSSRYLVKRTGEKVFLECVQDMDHENMFWYRQDPGLGLRLIYFSYDVKMKEKGDIPEGYSVSREKKERFSLILESASTNQTSMYLCASSFMNTEAFFGQGTRLTVV.

In this sample, this clone turned up many times. The rearrangement links TRBV28 to TRBJ2-7; unclear D gene. Trimming removed 1 base from V and 7 bases from J, with 5 bases in between. This CDR3 comprises 11 residues. CDR1 and CDR2 from the germline V gene are MDHEN and SYDVKM. CDR3 coding DNA: TGTGCCAGCAGTTTATCATTGGAGCAGTACTTC. This codes for CASSLSLEQYF.